A single sample is the source of the 15 T cell receptor beta chains below, sequenced in a study of chemoradiotherapy in HPV16-positive cancers (dated by TCRdb to the early 2020s). Library preparation employed the immunoSEQ multiplex PCR assay. This immuneACCESS table, as held by TCRdb, lists in-frame sequences with V and J called but not all clones. Of the missing ones, under half trace to an unresolved V gene in checked studies; the others have no known cause. The sample table shows tens of thousands of clones, and roughly 94% are seen once. The ten top clones hold roughly 3% of the sample. The material was obtained from a patient who underwent chemoradiotherapy. The receptors derive from a human donor with HPV-associated anogenital cancer.

This clone was seen just once. J is TRBJ2-3 and V is TRBV29-1; 9 positions match TRBD2. The junction had 7 bases not matched to a gene; V was cut back by 4 bases and J by 2 bases. CDR1 and CDR2 (germline): SQVTM, ANQGSEA. This CDR3 comprises 15 residues. The DNA for the CDR3 is TGCAGCGTTGCGGGTAGCGGGAGTTCCACAGATACGCAGTATTTT. It encodes CSVAGSGSSTDTQYF.

The genes are TRBV18 and TRBJ1-1, with TRBD1 as a possible D gene (5 bases). Deletions cut 5 bases from V and 3 bases from J, with 13 bases between. The CDR3 totals 14 residues. Germline assignment: CDR1 KGHSH and CDR2 LQKENI. CDR3 amino acids: CASSVGEGHTEAFF. CDR3 nucleotide sequence: TGTGCCAGCTCAGTAGGCGAGGGACACACTGAAGCTTTCTTT.

The chain recombines TRBV28 with TRBJ1-1; no clear D. This CDR3 is 12 amino acids long. Trimming removed 2 bases from V and 1 base from J, with 2 bases in between. Per germline, CDR1 MDHEN and CDR2 SYDVKM. The CDR3, as DNA: TGTGCCAGCAGTTTAACGAACACTGAAGCTTTCTTT. Encoded protein: CASSLTNTEAFF.

The J gene is TRBJ1-1, the V gene TRBV9; D is undetermined. Germline V gene lookup returns CDR1 SGDLS and CDR2 YYNGEE. This CDR3 is 13 amino acids long. V was shortened by 0 bases and J by 1 base, with 4 bases between the two germline ends. The CDR3 here is CASSVAANTEAFF. The CDR3 DNA is TGTGCCAGCAGCGTAGCAGCGAACACTGAAGCTTTCTTT.

The chain carries TRBV2 and TRBJ1-5; the D is unclear. Trimming removed 11 bases from V and 3 bases from J, with 11 bases in between. In germline, CDR1 is SNHLY, CDR2 FYNNEI. The CDR3 extends over 12 amino acids. This CDR3 reads CASGKDNQPQHF. The DNA for the CDR3 is TGTGCCTCAGGAAAAGACAATCAGCCCCAGCATTTT. The full variable domain, its missing parts supplied by reference TRBV2 and TRBJ1-5, is EPEVTQTPSHQVTQMGQEVILRCVPISNHLYFYWYRQILGQKVEFLVSFYNNEISEKSEIFDDQFSVERPDGSNFTLKIRSTKLEDSAMYFCASGKDNQPQHFGDGTRLSIL.

This chain connects TRBV7-6 to TRBJ1-3, with 9 bases fitting TRBD1. V trimming: 5 bases; J trimming: 0 bases; junction bases outside the gene matches: 8. Germline-derived CDR1 and CDR2 are SGHVS and FNYEAQ. This CDR3 has 17 amino acids. CDR3 region: CASSPQTGGLSGNTIYF. The CDR3 region has the DNA TGTGCCAGCAGCCCTCAGACAGGGGGGCTCTCTGGAAACACCATATATTTT.

The V gene is TRBV11-3, the J gene TRBJ2-3; D not certain. The germline gives CDR1 SGHNT, CDR2 YENEEA. The CDR3 contains 14 residues. Trimming removed 5 bases at V and 2 bases at J, with 11 bases between. CDR3 in DNA: TGTGCCAGCAGCCAACCTGGAGCCACAGATACGCAGTATTTT. It encodes CASSQPGATDTQYF.

The chain combines TRBV30 with TRBJ1-5; D possibly corresponds to TRBD1 (5 bases). Germline CDR1 GTSNPN, CDR2 SVGIG (reference sequence). The CDR3 length is 13 residues. V was shortened by 0 bases and J by 4 bases, with 7 bases between the two germline ends. The CDR3 DNA sequence: TGTGCCTGGAGTGTAGAGGGGAATCAGCCCCAGCATTTT. It yields the protein CAWSVEGNQPQHF.

This rearrangement joins TRBV11-2 to TRBJ2-6; 8 bases line up with TRBD1. J lost 2 bases, V lost 5 bases, and 8 bases had no gene match. The germline V gene has CDR1 SGHAT and CDR2 FQNNGV. The CDR3 loop spans 17 amino acids. In DNA form, the CDR3 reads TGTGCCAGCAGCCGCCAGGGGGCCTCCCCTGGGGCCAACGTCCTGACTTTC. It encodes CASSRQGASPGANVLTF.

The chain is built from TRBV6-5 and TRBJ2-1; D ambiguous. This CDR3 contains 14 residues. Germline V lookup: CDR1 MNHEY, CDR2 SVGAGI. V lost 2 bases and J 4 bases, leaving 9 bases between the germline ends. The CDR3 DNA is TGTGCCAGCAGTTACATTTCCGGGTACAATGAGCAGTTCTTC. It encodes CASSYISGYNEQFF.

V usage is TRBV2 and J usage is TRBJ2-3, with TRBD1 as a possible D gene (5 bases). Trimming removed 7 bases from V and 0 bases from J, with 17 bases in between. The CDR3 sequence is 16 residues long. The V gene's germline CDR1 is SNHLY and CDR2 FYNNEI. For the CDR3, the DNA is TGTGCCAGCACCGGAAGCAGGGCCCCTAGCACAGATACGCAGTATTTT. It yields the protein CASTGSRAPSTDTQYF.

The chain recombines TRBV19 with TRBJ2-7; D remains unclear. The CDR3 sequence is 14 residues long. The germline V and J ends were trimmed by 4 bases and 0 bases, with 10 bases remaining between them. Germline CDR1 reads LNHDA; CDR2 reads SQIVND (reference sequence). CDR3 DNA sequence: TGTGCCAGTAGTAAGATAGCTGACTCCTACGAGCAGTACTTC. Amino acid sequence: CASSKIADSYEQYF.

V gene TRBV6-1 combines with J gene TRBJ1-1, with D possibly matching TRBD1 (5 bases). The V gene lost 8 bases and the J gene lost 5 bases, with 21 bases spanning the gap. Per the germline V gene, CDR1 is MNHNS and CDR2 is SASEGT. The CDR3 is 15 amino acids. The CDR3 nucleotides read TGTGCCAGCTCCCCCCGCCGGGCGGGGGAGACTGAAGCTTTCTTT. Translating gives CASSPRRAGETEAFF.

This chain links TRBV5-6 with TRBJ2-7, with 7 bases that match TRBD1. Germline V gene lookup returns CDR1 SGHDT and CDR2 YYEEEE. The CDR3 has 15 amino acids. The V segment lost 2 bases and the J segment 3 bases; nucleotides outside the gene matches: 8. This CDR3 is CASSFRGTVFYEQYF. The CDR3 DNA is TGTGCCAGCAGCTTTAGAGGGACAGTATTCTACGAGCAGTACTTC.

The chain is built from TRBV10-3 and TRBJ1-2, with unresolved D. This CDR3 is 13 amino acids long. V was shortened by 11 bases and J by 2 bases, with 15 bases between the two germline ends. The germline V gene encodes CDR1 ENHRY and CDR2 SYGVKD. The CDR3 here is CAAFPGGNYGYTF. The DNA for the CDR3 is TGTGCCGCCTTCCCGGGCGGGAACTATGGCTACACCTTC.